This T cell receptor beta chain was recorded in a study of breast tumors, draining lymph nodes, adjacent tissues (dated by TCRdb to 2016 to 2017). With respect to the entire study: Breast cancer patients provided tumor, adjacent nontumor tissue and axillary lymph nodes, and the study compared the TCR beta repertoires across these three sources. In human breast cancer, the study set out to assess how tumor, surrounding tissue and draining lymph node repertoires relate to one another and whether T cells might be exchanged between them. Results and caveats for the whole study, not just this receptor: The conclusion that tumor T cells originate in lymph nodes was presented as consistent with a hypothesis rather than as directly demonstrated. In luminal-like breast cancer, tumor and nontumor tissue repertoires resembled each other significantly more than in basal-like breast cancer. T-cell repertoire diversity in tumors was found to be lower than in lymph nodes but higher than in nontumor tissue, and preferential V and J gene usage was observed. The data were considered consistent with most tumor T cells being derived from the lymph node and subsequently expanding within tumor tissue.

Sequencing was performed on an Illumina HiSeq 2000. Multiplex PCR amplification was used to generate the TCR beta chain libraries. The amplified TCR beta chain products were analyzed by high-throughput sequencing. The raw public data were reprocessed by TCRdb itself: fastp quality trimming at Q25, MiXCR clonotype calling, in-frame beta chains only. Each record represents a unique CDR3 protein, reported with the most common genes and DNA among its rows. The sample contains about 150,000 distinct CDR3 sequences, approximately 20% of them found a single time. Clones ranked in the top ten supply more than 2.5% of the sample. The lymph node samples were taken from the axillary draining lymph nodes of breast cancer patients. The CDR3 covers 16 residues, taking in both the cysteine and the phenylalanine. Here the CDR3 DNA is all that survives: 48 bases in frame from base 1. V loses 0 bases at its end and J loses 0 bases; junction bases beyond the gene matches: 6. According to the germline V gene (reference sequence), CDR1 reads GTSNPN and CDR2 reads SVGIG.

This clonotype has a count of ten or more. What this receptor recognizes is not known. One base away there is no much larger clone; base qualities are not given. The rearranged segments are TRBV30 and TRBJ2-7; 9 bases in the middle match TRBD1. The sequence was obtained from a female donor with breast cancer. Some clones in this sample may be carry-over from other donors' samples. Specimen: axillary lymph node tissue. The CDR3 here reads CAWSVQGAVSSYEQYF. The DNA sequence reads TGTGCCTGGAGTGTACAGGGGGCAGTGAGCTCCTACGAGCAGTACTTC.